These 9 T cell receptor beta chains were all obtained from the same sample, sequenced in a study of blood T cells in healthy people across ages. A second PCR of roughly 7 to 11 cycles used a sample-barcoded 5' primer and a J-beta primer mix. MiXCR was run by TCRdb on the 5' RACE reads, yielding one entry per CDR3 protein. The sample has 1.5 million to 1.8 million distinct CDR3 sequences, 35% to 45% seen once. The sequenced sample consisted of blood. All receptors derive from a young woman in good health.

CDR3 sequence: CAISESSARHPGYTF. CDR3 DNA sequence: TGTGCCATCAGTGAGTCGTCGGCCAGACATCCTGGCTACACCTTC. The rearrangement joins TRBV10-3 to TRBJ1-2; no clear D. This CDR3 is 15 amino acids long. V shed 0 bases and J shed 7 bases, with 15 bases lying between them. Germline V CDR1 and CDR2: ENHRY, SYGVKD.

This clonotype came up once. This rearrangement joins TRBV3-1 to TRBJ2-1, with D perhaps TRBD1 or TRBD2 (5 bases each). V was cut by 4 bases and J by 10 bases, with 14 bases left in between. The CDR3 covers 13 residues. CDR1 and CDR2 from the germline V gene are LGHDT and YNNKEL (reference sequence). In DNA form, the CDR3 reads TGTGCCAGCAGCCTATACCTCGGGACCGAGCAGTTCTTC. Translation gives CASSLYLGTEQFF.

The CDR3 loop is CASVTGGGQPQHF. DNA for the CDR3: TGTGCCAGTGTGACAGGGGGAGGTCAGCCCCAGCATTTT. The chain employs TRBV19 and TRBJ1-5; 9 nucleotides agree with TRBD1. Germline loops: CDR1 LNHDA, CDR2 SQIVND (reference sequence). V dropped 8 bases and J dropped 6; count of bases not matched to a gene: 5. The length of the CDR3 is 13 residues. Based on the CDR3 plus reference TRBV19 and TRBJ1-5, the full variable domain is DGGITQSPKYLFRKEGQNVTLSCEQNLNHDAMYWYRQDPGQGLRLIYYSQIVNDFQKGDIAEGYSVSREKKESFPLTVTSAQKNPTAFYLCASVTGGGQPQHFGDGTRLSIL.

This chain joins TRBV6-2 or TRBV6-3 and TRBJ2-7; no clear D. Germline V CDR1 and CDR2: MNHEY, SVGEGT. The CDR3 contains 15 residues. The V end was cut by 7 bases, the J end by 3 bases, with 19 bases between. The CDR3 nucleotides read TGTGCCAGCATCCGCTCCCAGCACGAATACTACGAGCAGTACTTC. This translates into CASIRSQHEYYEQYF.

This sequence joins TRBV10-3 and TRBJ1-1; the match to TRBD1 covers 9 bases. Germline CDR1 ENHRY, CDR2 SYGVKD. V lost 3 bases and J lost 3; bases outside the gene matches: 5. The CDR3 loop spans 15 amino acids. The CDR3 DNA is TGTGCCATCAGTGATCCCGGGACAGGGTACACTGAAGCTTTCTTT. It yields the protein CAISDPGTGYTEAFF.

As to this clonotype: A read error may explain this, as a much larger clone is one base away. V gene TRBV2 combines with J gene TRBJ2-1; D gene unclear. CDR3 size: 12 residues. Trimming took 1 base from V and 13 from J, leaving 11 bases between them. The germline V gene encodes CDR1 SNHLY and CDR2 FYNNEI. CDR3 in amino acids: CASSEGEETQFF. In DNA, the CDR3 is TGTGCCAGCAGTGAAGGGGAAGAGACCCAGTTCTTC.

The CDR3 here is CASSQDKNTQYF. DNA for the CDR3: TGCGCCAGCAGCCAAGATAAAAATACGCAGTATTTT. The rearrangement uses TRBV4-1 and TRBJ2-3; no clear D gene. This CDR3 spans 12 amino acids. Germline CDR1 is MGHRA and CDR2 is YSYEKL. V lost 0 bases and J lost 7, with 5 bases in between.

This clonotype was counted a few times. The rearrangement joins TRBV20-1 to TRBJ1-1, with D unresolved. The CDR3 sequence is 14 residues long. V was pared by 5 bases and J by 0 bases, with 13 bases between. Germline assignment: CDR1 DFQATT and CDR2 SNEGSKA (reference sequence). In nucleotides, the CDR3 is TGCAGTGCTCACAGAAAGGCCCTGAACACTGAAGCTTTCTTT. Translating gives CSAHRKALNTEAFF.

The chain couples TRBV20-1 to TRBJ1-1, with 7 bases lining up with TRBD1. CDR3 length equals 17 residues. CDR1 is DFQATT, CDR2 SNEGSKA, per germline (reference sequence). V lost 0 bases and J lost 0; bases outside the gene matches: 10. For the CDR3, the DNA is TGCAGTGCTAGAGATCTGCCGGGACAGCACATGAACACTGAAGCTTTCTTT. This gives the protein CSARDLPGQHMNTEAFF.